This T cell receptor beta chain was recorded in a study of blood T cell repertoires in COVID-19. Study-wide context: COVID-19 samples collected from the United States, Italy and Spain covered acute and convalescent phases. The cDNA or gDNA used as material had been derived from T cells, B-cell-depleted T cells, or PBMCs.

Among Cohort 3 donors, those recovered had two negative PCRs, clearance, or symptom resolution. Germline lookup yields CDR1 MDHEN and CDR2 SYDVKM. V lost 10 bases and J 4 bases, leaving 13 bases between the germline ends. The CDR3 contains 12 residues. Sequencing used immunoSEQ multiplex PCR; TCRdb keeps in-frame clones, though not all of them. Found here are about 180,000 clones, roughly 83% of them singletons; the top ten hold 7% to 10%. The chain joins TRBV28 to TRBJ1-2, with D possibly matching TRBD1 (5 bases). This sequence was found in a woman aged 25 to 45 who had recovered from COVID-19. The source material was PBMCs or T cells enriched from blood (not recorded which). CDR3 in DNA: TGTGCCATGGGATGGGGGGGCTATGGCTACACCTTC. This sequence encodes CAMGWGGYGYTF.